The 24 T cell receptor beta chains reported below all come from one sample, sequenced in a study of T cell responses to AZD1222 COVID-19 vaccine. Sequencing was performed with immunoSEQ multiplex PCR; in TCRdb, only in-frame clones are kept and a portion is missing. The sample carries around 90,000 clones, about 88% recorded once. The input for sequencing was peripheral blood, taken on day 0 of AZD1222 vaccination. The receptor set was obtained from an adult in good health.

As DNA, the CDR3 is TGTGCCAGCAGCAAAGAACGTATTCGCGCGGGGGGCGCTTTTTTTGGAAACACCATATATTTT. This codes for CASSKERIRAGGAFFGNTIYF. This rearrangement joins TRBV21-1 to TRBJ1-3. TRBV21-1 is labeled a pseudogene. The CDR3 has 21 residues.

The chain joins TRBV18 to TRBJ2-5; perhaps TRBD2 as D (5 bases). V was trimmed by 1 base and J by 5 bases, leaving 14 bases between them. CDR1 KGHSH and CDR2 LQKENI come from the germline V gene. The CDR3 loop spans 15 amino acids. CDR3 amino acids: CASSPRRRAGETQYF. CDR3 bases: TGTGCCAGCTCACCACGTAGGCGGGCTGGGGAGACCCAGTACTTC. Looking up the rest from reference TRBV18 and TRBJ2-5 gives the full variable domain: NAGVMQNPRHLVRRRGQEARLRCSPMKGHSHVYWYRQLPEEGLKFMVYLQKENIIDESGMPKERFSAEFPKEGPSILRIQQVVRGDSAAYFCASSPRRRAGETQYFGPGTRLLVL.

This clone was observed a handful of times. J is TRBJ2-5 and V is TRBV28, with 13 bases aligning to TRBD2. Germline trimming cut 2 bases from V and 2 bases from J; bases unmatched to any gene: 5. The V gene's germline CDR1 is MDHEN and CDR2 SYDVKM. This CDR3 is built from 17 residues. The CDR3 nucleotides are TGTGCCAGCAGTTTAGGACTAGCGGGGGCCCTACAAGAGACCCAGTACTTC. Translated: CASSLGLAGALQETQYF.

This rearrangement joins TRBV7-6 to TRBJ2-1, with 14 bases aligning to TRBD2. The V segment lost 5 bases and the J segment 10 bases; nucleotides outside the gene matches: 7. The CDR3 is 15 residues long. In germline, CDR1 is SGHVS, CDR2 FNYEAQ. The CDR3 DNA follows: TGTGCCAGCAGCCGACTAGCGGGGGGGTGGATAGAGCAGTTCTTC. It translates to CASSRLAGGWIEQFF.

The V and J genes are TRBV20-1 and TRBJ2-5; no firm D call. Trimming cost V 3 bases and J 2 bases, with 4 bases left between them. The CDR3 totals 11 residues. Germline assignment: CDR1 DFQATT and CDR2 SNEGSKA (reference sequence). CDR3 loop: CSARRQETQYF. The CDR3 DNA sequence: TGCAGTGCTAGGCGGCAAGAGACCCAGTACTTC.

The chain combines TRBV19 with TRBJ2-7; 7 bases match TRBD1. The germline V gene encodes CDR1 LNHDA and CDR2 SQIVND (reference sequence). The CDR3 is 13 amino acids. Trimming cost V 3 bases and J 4 bases; bases outside gene matches: 3. The CDR3 loop reads CASSIRQGYEQYF. Here the CDR3 DNA reads TGTGCCAGTAGTATTCGACAGGGATACGAGCAGTACTTC.

The chain recombines TRBV19 with TRBJ1-1, with 7 bases lining up with TRBD1. Trimming at V came to 1 base and at J to 4 bases, leaving 6 bases not matched to a gene. The CDR3 consists of 15 residues. The germline CDR1 and CDR2 sequences are LNHDA and SQIVND (reference sequence). CDR3: CASSIVRGLGTEAFF. The CDR3 DNA reads TGTGCCAGTAGTATAGTTAGGGGGCTGGGCACTGAAGCTTTCTTT.

V and J are TRBV3-1 (or the pseudogene TRBV3-2) and TRBJ1-1; no clear D. There are 14 residues in the CDR3. The V end lost 1 base, the J end lost 4 bases, and 10 bases lay between the germline ends. Per the germline V gene, CDR1 is LGHDT and CDR2 is YNNKEL (reference sequence). DNA of the CDR3: TGTGCCAGCAGCCAAGCGGGTTCTGGCACTGAAGCTTTCTTT. As protein: CASSQAGSGTEAFF.

The chain uses TRBV4-2 and TRBJ1-6; D gene ambiguous. Trimming shortened V by 4 bases and J by 6 bases, and 7 bases separated the two germline ends. In germline, CDR1 is LGHNA, CDR2 YNFKEQ. The CDR3 runs 13 residues. Here the CDR3 reads CASSRTLNSPLHF. As DNA, the CDR3 is TGTGCCAGCAGCCGGACCCTTAATTCACCCCTCCACTTT.

This clone has a handful of counts. The V and J genes are TRBV27 and TRBJ1-1; D is unclear. Trimming shortened V by 3 bases and J by 6 bases, and 14 bases separated the two germline ends. The germline CDR1 and CDR2 sequences are MNHEY and SMNVEV (reference sequence). The CDR3 contains 14 residues. CDR3 in amino acids: CASSLVPSSAEAFF. The CDR3 DNA sequence: TGTGCCAGCAGTTTGGTCCCCTCGTCCGCTGAAGCTTTCTTT.

This rearrangement joins TRBV5-1 to TRBJ2-1; 8 bases map to TRBD2. The length of the CDR3 is 16 residues. With 0 bases clipped from V and 7 bases from J, the junction kept 9 bases outside the gene matches. Germline V gene lookup returns CDR1 SGHRS and CDR2 YFSETQ. CDR3 nucleotides: TGCGCCAGCAGCTTGGATGGCGGGGGGTTCTCTAATGAGCAGTTCTTC. Translation gives CASSLDGGGFSNEQFF.

The chain employs TRBV2 and TRBJ2-7; D might be TRBD1 (5 bases). The CDR3 is 13 amino acids. Germline V CDR1 and CDR2: SNHLY, FYNNEI. Trimming pared 7 bases from V and 0 bases from J, leaving 10 bases between. This CDR3 reads CASTRTLSYEQYF. CDR3 bases: TGTGCCAGCACTCGGACACTCTCCTACGAGCAGTACTTC.

This chain joins TRBV6-5 and TRBJ2-7; D gene uncertain. The CDR3 is 14 residues long. Germline-derived CDR1 and CDR2 are MNHEY and SVGAGI. The V and J ends lost 0 bases and 2 bases respectively, with 8 bases between them. The CDR3 DNA reads TGTGCCAGCAGTTACTCGGGCAGAGCCTACGAGCAGTACTTC. Protein sequence: CASSYSGRAYEQYF.

The gene calls are TRBV19 and TRBJ2-3, with 10 bases aligning to TRBD2. J was trimmed by 7 bases and V by 4 bases; bases with no gene match: 8. From germline, CDR1 is LNHDA and CDR2 SQIVND (reference sequence). The CDR3 runs to 15 residues. CDR3 sequence: CASSTPGLAENTQYF. Here the CDR3 DNA reads TGTGCCAGTAGTACCCCAGGACTAGCGGAAAATACGCAGTATTTT.

The chain recombines TRBV2 with TRBJ1-6; possibly TRBD1 for D (6 bases). Per germline, CDR1 SNHLY and CDR2 FYNNEI. V lost 7 bases and J lost 9, with 19 bases in between. This CDR3 has 15 residues. CDR3 nucleotide sequence: TGTGCCAGCAACCAAGAGGGACAACTGAGTTCACCCCTCCACTTT. Its translation: CASNQEGQLSSPLHF.

This chain connects TRBV12-3 or TRBV12-4 to TRBJ2-7; the D is unclear. The germline V and J ends were trimmed by 5 bases and 1 base, with 9 bases remaining between them. The CDR3 has 13 amino acids. CDR3 sequence (DNA): TGTGCCAGCAGTCCCCGCAGTTCCTACGAGCAGTACTTC. This encodes CASSPRSSYEQYF.

V is TRBV12-5 and J is TRBJ1-2, with 8 positions matching TRBD1. Germline CDR1 reads LGHNT; CDR2 reads FRNRAP. The V segment lost 3 bases and the J segment 4 bases; nucleotides outside the gene matches: 7. The CDR3 spans 15 residues. The CDR3 nucleotides are TGTGCTAGTGGTTTTACGGACAGGGAGGGCTATGGCTACACCTTC. It codes for CASGFTDREGYGYTF.

The genes are TRBV18 and TRBJ2-5, with TRBD2 as a possible D gene (5 bases). The germline V gene encodes CDR1 KGHSH and CDR2 LQKENI. V lost 2 bases and J 4 bases, leaving 11 bases between the germline ends. The CDR3 has 14 residues. The CDR3: CASSPETGRETQYF. The CDR3 nucleotides are TGTGCCAGCTCACCAGAGACGGGAAGAGAGACCCAGTACTTC.

V usage is TRBV25-1 and J usage is TRBJ1-1; the D gene is possibly TRBD1 (6 bases). The germline gives CDR1 MGHDK, CDR2 SYGVNS. This CDR3 is built from 13 residues. V was clipped by 6 bases and J by 1 base, with 9 bases between them. Written as DNA, the CDR3 is TGTGCCAGCAGGGGGGGACAGAACACTGAAGCTTTCTTT. Encoded protein: CASRGGQNTEAFF.

The J gene is TRBJ2-7, the V gene TRBV24-1, with unresolved D. Trimming removed 2 bases from V and 10 bases from J, with 11 bases in between. Germline V CDR1 and CDR2: KGHDR, SFDVKD. The CDR3 length is 12 residues. The CDR3 coding sequence is TGTGCCACCAGTGATTACGCAGGATTTCAGTACTTC. This sequence encodes CATSDYAGFQYF.

The V call is TRBV20-1, the J call TRBJ1-2, with D unresolved. Germline loops: CDR1 DFQATT, CDR2 SNEGSKA (reference sequence). The CDR3 runs to 12 residues. V lost 3 bases and J lost 3, with 8 bases in between. CDR3 amino acids: CSASRTDYGYTF. The DNA for the CDR3 is TGCAGTGCTAGTAGGACGGACTATGGCTACACCTTC.

The V and J genes are TRBV12-3 or TRBV12-4 and TRBJ2-1; unclear D gene. The CDR3 is 13 residues long. V dropped 1 base and J dropped 5 bases, with 6 bases sitting between them. CDR3 coding DNA: TGTGCCAGCAGTTTAGACTTGAACAATGAGCAGTTCTTC. Its translation is CASSLDLNNEQFF.

The genes are TRBV7-8 and TRBJ1-5; D is ambiguous. Germline V gives CDR1 SGHVS, CDR2 FQNEAQ. The CDR3 is 15 amino acids. Trimming stripped 5 bases from V and 0 bases from J, with 11 bases between. For the CDR3, the DNA is TGTGCCAGCAGCGCCAACCTAAATAGCAATCAGCCCCAGCATTTT. Protein product: CASSANLNSNQPQHF.

The genes are TRBV4-1 and TRBJ2-3; 13 positions match TRBD2. CDR3 size: 17 residues. V trimming: 4 bases; J trimming: 1 base; junction bases outside the gene matches: 5. Germline-derived CDR1 and CDR2 are MGHRA and YSYEKL. CDR3: CASSRLAGGRGTDTQYF. CDR3 coding DNA: TGCGCCAGCAGCCGACTAGCGGGGGGCAGGGGCACAGATACGCAGTATTTT.